The next 25 T cell receptor beta chains were all read from a single sample in a study of vaccination and CD4 T cells after COVID-19. This sample's treatment: approximately nine-day PBMC culture with coronavirus spike peptide pools or control peptides (ViraFEST assay). Once obtained from cultured CD4+ T cells, the DNA was sequenced using the Oncomine TCR Beta short-read assay. TCRdb called the PCR reads again in MiXCR, with one record for every CDR3 protein. The data show about 20,000 distinct CDR3 sequences, about two fifths seen once. No antigen has been identified for these receptors. The specimen sequenced was CD4+ T cells from blood, cultured in vitro. The receptors stem from a human donor who had recovered from COVID-19.

This clonotype came up a few times. The chain joins TRBV28 to TRBJ1-4; 9 positions agree with TRBD1. Per germline, CDR1 MDHEN and CDR2 SYDVKM. V gave up 6 bases and J gave up 7 bases; unmatched junction bases: 6. The CDR3 consists of 14 residues. The CDR3 is CASRDTGGVEKLFF. CDR3 in DNA: TGTGCCAGCAGGGATACAGGGGGCGTTGAAAAACTGTTTTTT.

The V call is TRBV6-1, the J call TRBJ2-5, with a tentative D call TRBD1 (5 bases). In germline, CDR1 is MNHNS, CDR2 SASEGT. This CDR3 has 12 residues. Between the trimmed V and J ends, which lost 10 bases and 7 bases, there was a span of 16 bases. The CDR3, as DNA: TGTGCCACCAAGGGGCCAATCAGGACCCAGTACTTC. This encodes CATKGPIRTQYF.

This clonotype appeared a few times. V usage is TRBV4-3 and J usage is TRBJ2-2; TRBD2 aligns across 10 bases. Germline lookup yields CDR1 LGHNA and CDR2 YSLEER. Unmatched junction bases numbered 6, after V lost 0 bases and J lost 5 bases. This CDR3 is built from 17 residues. The CDR3 is CASSQEYIAGGTGELFF. The CDR3 DNA reads TGCGCCAGCAGCCAAGAGTATATAGCGGGAGGAACCGGGGAGCTGTTTTTT.

J is TRBJ2-2 and V is TRBV7-2; D may match TRBD1 or TRBD2 (5 bases each). This CDR3 spans 15 amino acids. The germline gives CDR1 SGHTA, CDR2 FQGNSA. V gave up 1 base and J gave up 7 bases, with 13 bases separating them. The CDR3 loop reads CASSLEPGRVGELFF. CDR3 in DNA: TGTGCCAGCAGCTTAGAGCCAGGGCGGGTCGGGGAGCTGTTTTTT.

This chain connects TRBV4-1 to TRBJ2-7; 11 bases are shared with TRBD1. The V gene's germline CDR1 is MGHRA and CDR2 YSYEKL. The CDR3 has 15 amino acids. V was pared by 5 bases and J by 4 bases, with 7 bases of the junction left unmatched. For the CDR3, the DNA is TGCGCCAGCAGCGTTCCGGGACAGGGGGTGTACGAGCAGTACTTC. Translated: CASSVPGQGVYEQYF.

This clonotype was counted between two and nine times. The rearrangement joins TRBV7-8 to TRBJ2-1; D not resolved. The V end was cut by 0 bases, the J end by 4 bases, with 4 bases between. Germline V gene sequence: CDR1 SGHVS, CDR2 FQNEAQ. CDR3 length: 13 residues. CDR3 loop: CASSLANYNEQFF. The CDR3 DNA reads TGTGCCAGCAGCTTAGCGAATTACAATGAGCAGTTCTTC.

In this sample, this clonotype turned up a few times. This CDR3 is CATGSSLGNQPQHF. DNA for the CDR3: TGTGCCACCGGGTCATCCCTGGGGAATCAGCCCCAGCATTTT. This chain connects TRBV24-1 to TRBJ1-5, with D unresolved. This CDR3 has 14 residues. V lost 9 bases to trimming and J lost 4 bases, with 15 bases between them. Germline V lookup: CDR1 KGHDR, CDR2 SFDVKD.

This clonotype was found a few times. This rearrangement joins TRBV27 to TRBJ2-1; the D is unclear. Germline CDR1 is MNHEY and CDR2 is SMNVEV (reference sequence). V was shortened by 6 bases and J by 5 bases, with 17 bases between the two germline ends. CDR3 size: 15 residues. The DNA for the CDR3 is TGTGCCAGCAGACCCCCCTCCGGCTTCCACAATGAGCAGTTCTTC. This codes for CASRPPSGFHNEQFF.

Only a few counts were recorded for this clonotype. This sequence joins TRBV15 and TRBJ1-6; TRBD1 is a possible D gene (5 bases). V was cut by 1 base and J by 4 bases, with 11 bases left in between. CDR1 is LNHNV, CDR2 YYDKDF, per germline (reference sequence). The CDR3 is made up of 16 amino acids. CDR3 sequence: CATSRVGGVYNSPLHF. The CDR3 DNA sequence: TGTGCCACCAGCAGAGTGGGGGGGGTGTATAATTCACCCCTCCACTTT.

The chain joins TRBV7-8 to TRBJ2-2; 12 nucleotides line up with TRBD2. Germline loops: CDR1 SGHVS, CDR2 FQNEAQ. The CDR3 extends over 20 amino acids. V was pared by 4 bases and J by 1 base, with 13 bases of the junction left unmatched. The CDR3 region is CASSSRTSGKLALNTGELFF. CDR3 sequence (DNA): TGTGCCAGCAGCTCTAGGACTAGCGGGAAATTAGCGTTGAACACCGGGGAGCTGTTTTTT.

J is TRBJ2-7 and V is TRBV4-3; 12 nucleotides align to TRBD2. The length of the CDR3 is 19 residues. Germline V gene sequence: CDR1 LGHNA, CDR2 YSLEER. The ends lost 2 bases at V and 0 bases at J; junction bases unmatched: 11. The chain's CDR3 is CASSQSWRTSGTHSYEQYF. CDR3 DNA sequence: TGCGCCAGCAGCCAATCCTGGCGGACTAGCGGGACCCACTCCTACGAGCAGTACTTC.

The chain joins TRBV5-1 to TRBJ2-3, with D maybe TRBD2 (5 bases). The V gene's germline CDR1 is SGHRS and CDR2 YFSETQ. Trimming took off 4 bases at V and 4 bases at J, with 16 bases between the two ends. The CDR3 has 15 residues. The CDR3 sequence: CASSRKSGFADTQYF. The CDR3 nucleotides are TGCGCCAGCAGCCGAAAATCGGGGTTTGCAGATACGCAGTATTTT.

Only a few counts were recorded for this clonotype. The chain has TRBV5-1 and TRBJ2-5, with TRBD2 identical over 7 bases. This CDR3 has 18 amino acids. V gave up 0 bases and J gave up 0 bases; unmatched junction bases: 11. Germline CDR1 is SGHRS and CDR2 is YFSETQ. The CDR3 region is CASSLAFLAVSYQETQYF. In nucleotides, the CDR3 is TGCGCCAGCAGCTTGGCCTTCCTAGCGGTCTCGTACCAAGAGACCCAGTACTTC.

The chain couples TRBV20-1 to TRBJ2-3; TRBD2 agrees at 11 bases. This CDR3 spans 18 amino acids. Germline loops: CDR1 DFQATT, CDR2 SNEGSKA (reference sequence). After removal of 0 bases from V and 7 bases from J, the junction contained 15 bases not matched to a gene. The CDR3 region is CSARDRVGFSGRGYTQYF. Here the CDR3 DNA reads TGCAGTGCTAGAGACCGAGTAGGATTTAGCGGGAGGGGATATACGCAGTATTTT.

The genes are TRBV12-3 or TRBV12-4 and TRBJ1-5; no definite D call. The CDR3 sequence is 12 residues long. Trimming took off 3 bases at V and 9 bases at J, with 9 bases between the two ends. CDR3 DNA sequence: TGTGCCAGCAGTTTTGGAGGAGGGCCCCAGCATTTT. Translated, it gives CASSFGGGPQHF.

V and J are TRBV5-1 and TRBJ2-3; 7 bases match TRBD2. The junction had 3 bases not matched to a gene; V was cut back by 0 bases and J by 5 bases. This CDR3 region has 14 residues. Germline CDR1 and CDR2: SGHRS and YFSETQ. The CDR3 coding sequence is TGCGCCAGCAGCTTGGTAGTAGCGGGAGATACGCAGTATTTT. Translating gives CASSLVVAGDTQYF. The entire variable domain, with the rest obtained from reference TRBV5-1 and TRBJ2-3, is as follows: KAGVTQTPRYLIKTRGQQVTLSCSPISGHRSVSWYQQTPGQGLQFLFEYFSETQRNKGNFPGRFSGRQFSNSRSEMNVSTLELGDSALYLCASSLVVAGDTQYFGPGTRLTVL.

This chain connects TRBV4-1 to TRBJ1-3; TRBD1 matches 7 bases. V was pared by 4 bases and J by 2 bases, with 5 bases of the junction left unmatched. CDR1 is MGHRA and CDR2 is YSYEKL in the germline V gene. This CDR3 region has 15 residues. The CDR3 sequence is CASSRFTGAGNTIYF. The DNA for the CDR3 is TGCGCCAGCAGCCGATTCACAGGGGCTGGAAACACCATATATTTT.

CDR3: CASSQDVQETQYF. CDR3 DNA sequence: TGCGCCAGCAGCCAAGATGTCCAAGAGACCCAGTACTTC. This chain joins TRBV4-3 and TRBJ2-5; D unclear. The CDR3 covers 13 residues. V lost 0 bases and J lost 1, with 3 bases in between. CDR1 is LGHNA and CDR2 is YSLEER in the germline V gene.

The chain combines TRBV7-9 with TRBJ2-5; D not certain. V lost 2 bases and J lost 8, with 15 bases in between. The CDR3 contains 14 residues. Germline values: CDR1 SEHNR, CDR2 FQNEAQ (reference sequence). CDR3 residues: CASSLMEQLGTQYF. As DNA, the CDR3 is TGTGCCAGCAGCTTAATGGAGCAGCTCGGCACCCAGTACTTC. Supplemented by reference TRBV7-9 and TRBJ2-5, the full variable domain reads DTGVSQNPRHKITKRGQNVTFRCDPISEHNRLYWYRQTLGQGPEFLTYFQNEAQLEKSRLLSDRFSAERPKGSFSTLEIQRTEQGDSAMYLCASSLMEQLGTQYFGPGTRLLVL.

The CDR3 coding sequence is TGCGCCAGCAGCTCTAGTGAGACCGGGGAGCTGTTTTTT. This gives the protein CASSSSETGELFF. The chain couples TRBV5-1 to TRBJ2-2; D gene unclear. The ends were cut back, 3 bases at V and 5 bases at J, with 8 bases in the middle. This CDR3 spans 13 amino acids. In germline, CDR1 is SGHRS, CDR2 YFSETQ.

The chain employs TRBV28 and TRBJ2-7; a possible D gene is TRBD2 (7 bases). Germline V CDR1 and CDR2: MDHEN, SYDVKM. The V and J ends lost 6 bases and 0 bases respectively, with 15 bases between them. The CDR3 has 15 amino acids. The CDR3, as DNA: TGTGCCAGCAGCTTGGGGGGGCGGACCTCCTACGAGCAGTACTTC. This codes for CASSLGGRTSYEQYF. The variable domain in full, completed from reference TRBV28 and TRBJ2-7, reads DVKVTQSSRYLVKRTGEKVFLECVQDMDHENMFWYRQDPGLGLRLIYFSYDVKMKEKGDIPEGYSVSREKKERFSLILESASTNQTSMYLCASSLGGRTSYEQYFGPGTRLTVT.

The gene calls are TRBV6-5 and TRBJ1-6; TRBD1 is a possible D gene (6 bases). Per the germline V gene, CDR1 is MNHEY and CDR2 is SVGAGI. V was shortened by 2 bases and J by 9 bases, with 20 bases between the two germline ends. The length of the CDR3 is 17 residues. This CDR3 is CASSYQSRGRGSSPLHF. The CDR3 nucleotides read TGTGCCAGCAGTTACCAGAGCAGGGGCAGGGGTAGTTCACCCCTCCACTTT.

Only a few counts were recorded for this clonotype. The CDR3 nucleotides are TGTGCCAGCAGCCTAAGAGCCAAAAACATTCAGTACTTC. Amino acid sequence: CASSLRAKNIQYF. The rearrangement uses TRBV7-6 and TRBJ2-4; D not resolved. This CDR3 has 13 residues. The germline V and J ends were trimmed by 5 bases and 0 bases, with 5 bases remaining between them. Germline values: CDR1 SGHVS, CDR2 FNYEAQ.

The chain is built from TRBV20-1 and TRBJ2-7; TRBD2 agrees at 14 bases. Germline V gene data show CDR1 as DFQATT and CDR2 as SNEGSKA (reference sequence). The CDR3 is 16 residues long. J lost 3 bases, V lost 4 bases, and 8 bases had no gene match. CDR3 in amino acids: CSAIPGLAGVGYEQYF. CDR3 coding DNA: TGCAGTGCTATTCCGGGACTAGCGGGAGTGGGCTACGAGCAGTACTTC.

This clonotype was seen more than once but under ten times. This chain joins TRBV29-1 and TRBJ2-2, with D tentatively TRBD1 (5 bases). Germline V gene sequence: CDR1 SQVTM, CDR2 ANQGSEA. The V and J ends lost 6 bases and 5 bases respectively, with 10 bases between them. CDR3 size: 12 residues. The CDR3 DNA is TGCAGCGTCGACCACAGGACCGGGGAGCTGTTTTTT. This encodes CSVDHRTGELFF.